This T cell receptor beta chain is from a study of shared clonotypes between healthy human individuals. Clones were read by immunoSEQ multiplex PCR, and TCRdb kept only the in-frame ones, dropping some. The sample records some 2 million clones, about 95% being singletons. Germline loops: CDR1 SNHLY, CDR2 FYNNEI. The CDR3 consists of 15 residues. Trimming took 7 bases from V and 5 from J; bases not matched to a gene: 8. Naivety among CD8 cells was defined by CD45RO negativity and positive CCR7 selection, thereby excluding terminally differentiated effector memory CD45RA+ cells. The receptor was isolated from a young man in good health. The chain is built from TRBV2 and TRBJ2-3, with TRBD2 matching 11 bases. Sequenced sample: naive CD8+ T cells sorted from blood. The CDR3 loop is CASKLIAGGLDTQYF. CDR3 coding DNA: TGTGCCAGCAAACTGATAGCGGGGGGGCTAGATACGCAGTATTTT.